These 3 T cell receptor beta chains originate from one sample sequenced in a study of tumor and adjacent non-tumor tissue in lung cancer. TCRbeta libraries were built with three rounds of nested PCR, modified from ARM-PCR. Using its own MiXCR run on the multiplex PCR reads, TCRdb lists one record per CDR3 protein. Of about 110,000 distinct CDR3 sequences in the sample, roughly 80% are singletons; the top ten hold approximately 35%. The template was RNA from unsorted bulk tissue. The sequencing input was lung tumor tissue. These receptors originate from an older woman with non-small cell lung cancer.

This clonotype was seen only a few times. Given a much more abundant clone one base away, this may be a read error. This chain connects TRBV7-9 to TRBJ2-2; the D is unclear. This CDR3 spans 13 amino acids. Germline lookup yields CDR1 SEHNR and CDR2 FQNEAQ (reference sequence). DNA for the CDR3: TGTGTCAGCAGCTTAACGGCTTCCGGGGAGCTGTTTTTT. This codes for CVSSLTASGELFF.

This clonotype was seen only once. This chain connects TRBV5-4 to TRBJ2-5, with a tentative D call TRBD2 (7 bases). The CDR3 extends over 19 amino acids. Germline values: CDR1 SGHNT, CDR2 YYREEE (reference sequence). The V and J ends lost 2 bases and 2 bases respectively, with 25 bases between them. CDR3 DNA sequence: TGTGCCAGCAGCTTATCTCCGTGGAGGGGGGGTGGTGTACAAGAGACCCAGTACTTC. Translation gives CASSLSPWRGGGVQETQYF.

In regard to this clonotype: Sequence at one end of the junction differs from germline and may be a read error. The CDR3 loop is CASSYTGGCNQPQHF. For the CDR3, the DNA is TGTGCCAGCAGCTACACAGGGGGGTGCAATCAGCCTCAGCATTTT. This sequence joins TRBV7-9 and TRBJ1-5; 8 bases map to TRBD1. The CDR3 runs 15 residues. From germline, CDR1 is SEHNR and CDR2 FQNEAQ (reference sequence).